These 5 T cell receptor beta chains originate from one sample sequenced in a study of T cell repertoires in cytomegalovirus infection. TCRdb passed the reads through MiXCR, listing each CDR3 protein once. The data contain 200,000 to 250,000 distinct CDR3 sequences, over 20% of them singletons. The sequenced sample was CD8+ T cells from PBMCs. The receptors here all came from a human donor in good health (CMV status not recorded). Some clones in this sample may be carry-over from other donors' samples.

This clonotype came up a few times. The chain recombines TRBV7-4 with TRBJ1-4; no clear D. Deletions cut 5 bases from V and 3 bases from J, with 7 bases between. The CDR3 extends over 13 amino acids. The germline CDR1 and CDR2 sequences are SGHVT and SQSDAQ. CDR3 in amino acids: CASSTNPNEKLFF. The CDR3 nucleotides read TGTGCCAGCAGCACCAACCCTAATGAAAAACTGTTTTTT.

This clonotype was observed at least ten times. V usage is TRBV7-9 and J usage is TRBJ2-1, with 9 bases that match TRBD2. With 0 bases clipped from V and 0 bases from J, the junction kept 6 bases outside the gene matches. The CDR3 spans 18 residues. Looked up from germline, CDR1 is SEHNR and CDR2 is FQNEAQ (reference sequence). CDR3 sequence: CASSLAPSGVSSYNEQFF. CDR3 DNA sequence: TGTGCCAGCAGCTTAGCTCCTAGCGGGGTAAGCTCCTACAATGAGCAGTTCTTC. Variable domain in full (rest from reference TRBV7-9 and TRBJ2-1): DTGVSQNPRHKITKRGQNVTFRCDPISEHNRLYWYRQTLGQGPEFLTYFQNEAQLEKSRLLSDRFSAERPKGSFSTLEIQRTEQGDSAMYLCASSLAPSGVSSYNEQFFGPGTRLTVL.

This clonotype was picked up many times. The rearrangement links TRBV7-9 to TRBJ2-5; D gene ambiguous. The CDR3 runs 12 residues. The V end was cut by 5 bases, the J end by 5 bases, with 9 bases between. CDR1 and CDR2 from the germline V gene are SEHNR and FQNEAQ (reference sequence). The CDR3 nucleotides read TGTGCCAGCAGCATTGGGTGGGAGACCCAGTACTTC. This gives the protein CASSIGWETQYF.

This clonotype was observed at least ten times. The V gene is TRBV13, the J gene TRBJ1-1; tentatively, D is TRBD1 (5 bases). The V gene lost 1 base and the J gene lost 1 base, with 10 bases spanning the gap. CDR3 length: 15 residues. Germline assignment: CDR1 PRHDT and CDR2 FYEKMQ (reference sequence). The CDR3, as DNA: TGTGCCAGCAGCTTAGCCCGGGACTCGAACACTGAAGCTTTCTTT. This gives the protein CASSLARDSNTEAFF.

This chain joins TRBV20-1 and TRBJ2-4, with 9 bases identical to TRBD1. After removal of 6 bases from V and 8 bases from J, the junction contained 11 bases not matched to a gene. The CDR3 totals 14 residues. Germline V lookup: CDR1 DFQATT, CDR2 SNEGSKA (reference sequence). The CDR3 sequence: CSAERDRDWDIQYF. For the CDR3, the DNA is TGCAGTGCAGAAAGGGACAGGGACTGGGACATTCAGTACTTC.